Reported below is one T cell receptor (beta chain). The data stem from a study of blood T cell repertoires in COVID-19. In the study overall: From the United States, Italy and Spain came samples of acute and convalescent COVID-19. PBMCs, B-cell-depleted T cells, or T cells were the source of the cDNA or gDNA that made up the material.

In the authors' methods: Using reference gene primer amplification, nucleated cell counts were estimated. The method was immunoSEQ multiplex PCR; TCRdb's version includes in-frame clones alone and lacks a portion of them. The V and J calls and clone size were taken over from that table, and D and trimming were inferred from the DNA. The data show 200,000 or so clones, 80% to 85% seen once. The CDR3 consists of 13 residues. In germline, CDR1 is SGHTS, CDR2 YDEGEE. With V trimmed by 4 bases and J by 7 bases, 5 bases remained unmatched. The chain couples TRBV5-8 to TRBJ2-5, with 9 nucleotides matching TRBD1. The sample comprised peripheral blood. The TCR originated in a woman aged 60-75 years with acute or convalescent COVID-19. CDR3 loop: CASSPRTGVTQYF. CDR3 DNA sequence: TGTGCCAGCAGCCCACGGACAGGGGTGACCCAGTACTTC. Full variable domain (missing parts from reference TRBV5-8 and TRBJ2-5): EAGVTQSPTHLIKTRGQQATLRCSPISGHTSVYWYQQALGLGLQFLLWYDEGEERNRGNFPPRFSGRQFPNYSSELNVNALELEDSALYLCASSPRTGVTQYFGPGTRLLVL.